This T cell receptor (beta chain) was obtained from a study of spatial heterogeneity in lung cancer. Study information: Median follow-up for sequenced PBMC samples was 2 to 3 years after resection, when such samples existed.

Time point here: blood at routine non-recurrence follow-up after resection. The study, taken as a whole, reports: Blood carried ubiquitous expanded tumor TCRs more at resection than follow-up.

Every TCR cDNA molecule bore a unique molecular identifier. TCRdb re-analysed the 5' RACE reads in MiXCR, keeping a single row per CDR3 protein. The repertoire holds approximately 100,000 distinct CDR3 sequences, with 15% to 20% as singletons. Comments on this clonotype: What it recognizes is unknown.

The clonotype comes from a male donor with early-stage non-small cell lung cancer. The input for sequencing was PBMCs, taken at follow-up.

CDR3 bases: TGCGCCAGCAGCCAAGACTCGCGATCTAGCTCTGGGGCCAACGTCCTGACTTTC. This sequence encodes CASSQDSRSSSGANVLTF. This sequence joins TRBV4-3 and TRBJ2-6; D call uncertain. There are 18 residues in the CDR3. V lost 0 bases, J lost 0 bases, and 12 bases lay in between. Germline V gene sequence: CDR1 LGHNA, CDR2 YSLEER.